The rows below give T cell receptor beta chains drawn from one sample of a study of T cell responses to AZD1222 COVID-19 vaccine. Profiled with immunoSEQ multiplex PCR; TCRdb holds only in-frame clones, not every one. This table has 75,000 to 100,000 clones, 90% appearing once. Specimen: peripheral blood, collected on day 0 of AZD1222 vaccination. The receptors stem from an adult in good health. The conserved cysteine and the conserved F or W are not part of the CDR3 here. Each record gives: J gene, V gene, CDR3 protein.

>TRBJ2-7|TRBV18
ASSLGTGGLDEQY
>TRBJ1-5|TRBV14
ASSRQGSNQPQH
>TRBJ1-2|TRBV12-5
ASGRDKLPGYT
>TRBJ1-6|TRBV19
ASRPARPPLH
>TRBJ2-3|TRBV10-3
AIRGDLHSTDTQY
>TRBJ1-1|TRBV6-2/TRBV6-3
ASSSAQGALNTEAF
>TRBJ2-3|TRBV10-3
AISPGLAGLTSTDTQY
>TRBJ2-3|TRBV7-9
ASSSDRANTDTQY
>TRBJ2-7|TRBV28
ASSFPGTVTSYEQY
>TRBJ2-7|TRBV28
ASSSTRDIPYEQY
>TRBJ2-7|TRBV4-3
ASSQDGRGSYEQY
>TRBJ2-7|TRBV19
ASSTPLYEQY
>TRBJ1-2|TRBV4-2
ASSQDGQGVIGYT
>TRBJ1-1|TRBV2
ARGGMNTEAF
>TRBJ2-2|TRBV12-5
ASGTSHANTGELF
>TRBJ1-4|TRBV28
ASSLRRGIGNEKLF
>TRBJ2-5|TRBV19
ASSGTGEETQY
>TRBJ2-7|TRBV6-2/TRBV6-3
ASSYDSGPYEQY
>TRBJ2-3|TRBV7-3
ASSLTARLAGGPSTDTQY
>TRBJ1-6|TRBV7-3
ASSRVGGAESPLH
>TRBJ2-1|TRBV3-1/TRBV3-2
ASSQDPGNEQF
>TRBJ2-5|TRBV7-2
ASSPWGGQETQY
>TRBJ2-1|TRBV5-1
ASSRTGGPSSYNEQF
>TRBJ1-1|TRBV21-1
ASSTRKGDRVEVAF
>TRBJ2-5|TRBV2
ASSKGREETQY
>TRBJ2-2|TRBV27
ASSLSRTTNTGELF
>TRBJ2-7|TRBV25-1
ASSSPGRTSEQY
>TRBJ1-2|TRBV29-1
SVEAQGRPHYGYT
>TRBJ1-5|TRBV18
ASSSGQGGNQPQH
>TRBJ2-1|TRBV18
ASSPQGTYSGNEQF
>TRBJ2-1|TRBV10-3
AIHATSGKSNEQF
>TRBJ1-1|TRBV7-2
ASSFQGNGQEAF
>TRBJ2-3|TRBV6-5
ASSYSGLGTDTQY
>TRBJ2-3|TRBV4-2
ASSQLTGGGTDTQY
>TRBJ2-3|TRBV21-1
ASNDTDTQY
>TRBJ2-5|TRBV13
ASAGQETQY
>TRBJ2-7|TRBV27
ARAASYEQY
>TRBJ2-7|TRBV29-1
SASRDRQSYEQY
>TRBJ2-7|TRBV7-2
ASSLGQAPAEQY
>TRBJ1-1|TRBV28
ASSSPVAGNTEAF
>TRBJ2-7|TRBV7-9
ASSPPSSYEQY
>TRBJ2-7|TRBV28
ASSLSSAGGVREQY
>TRBJ2-7|TRBV9
ASSPRTVSYEQY
>TRBJ2-5|TRBV6-5
ASSYVGARGETQY
>TRBJ2-1|TRBV19
ASSMGHSSYNEQF
>TRBJ1-6|TRBV18
ASSPQAGLDSPLH
>TRBJ2-7|TRBV3-1/TRBV3-2
ASRQSVGFSYEQY
>TRBJ2-7|TRBV7-2
ATGTGVSYEQY
>TRBJ2-1|TRBV7-3
ASSRSGRASNNEQF
>TRBJ1-4|TRBV12-3/TRBV12-4
ASSLGNVRRLF
>TRBJ1-4|TRBV3-1/TRBV3-2
ASGSPNEKLF
>TRBJ2-1|TRBV7-2
ASSLDWVESSYNEQF
>TRBJ2-1|TRBV4-1
ASSPSSGRRNNEQF
>TRBJ2-1|TRBV2
ASRYSGSQDEQF
>TRBJ2-3|TRBV5-1
ASSLGQRTDTQY
>TRBJ2-7|TRBV10-3
AITEAVPGEQY
>TRBJ2-2|TRBV29-1
SVSNRPTGELF
>TRBJ2-2|TRBV7-8
ASSQTGELF
>TRBJ1-6|TRBV27
ASSFKPGQGPSPLH